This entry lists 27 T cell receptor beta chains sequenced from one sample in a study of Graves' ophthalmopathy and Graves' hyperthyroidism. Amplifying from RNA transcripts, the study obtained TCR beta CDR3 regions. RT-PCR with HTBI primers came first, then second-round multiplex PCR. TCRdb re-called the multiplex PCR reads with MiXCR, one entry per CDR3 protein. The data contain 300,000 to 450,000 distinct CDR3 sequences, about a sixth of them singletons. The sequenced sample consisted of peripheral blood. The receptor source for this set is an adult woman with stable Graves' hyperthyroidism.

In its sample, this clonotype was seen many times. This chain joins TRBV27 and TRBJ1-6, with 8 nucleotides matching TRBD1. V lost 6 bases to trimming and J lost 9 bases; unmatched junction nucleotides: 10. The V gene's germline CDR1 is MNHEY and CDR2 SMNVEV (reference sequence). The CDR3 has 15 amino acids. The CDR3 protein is CASSGEGTGGSPLHF. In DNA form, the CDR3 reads TGTGCCAGCAGCGGGGAGGGAACAGGGGGTTCACCCCTCCACTTT.

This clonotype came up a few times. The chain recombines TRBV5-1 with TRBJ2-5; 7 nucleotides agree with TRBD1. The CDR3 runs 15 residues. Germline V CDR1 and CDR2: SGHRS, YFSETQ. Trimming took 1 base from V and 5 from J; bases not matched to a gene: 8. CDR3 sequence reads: CASSLNRGIWETQYF. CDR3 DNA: TGCGCCAGCAGCTTGAACAGGGGAATTTGGGAGACCCAGTACTTC.

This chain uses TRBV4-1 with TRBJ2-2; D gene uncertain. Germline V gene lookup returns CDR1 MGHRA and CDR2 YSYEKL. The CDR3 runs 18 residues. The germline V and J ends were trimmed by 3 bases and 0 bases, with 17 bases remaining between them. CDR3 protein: CASSQLAVVYANTGELFF. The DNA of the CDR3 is TGCGCCAGCAGCCAGTTAGCCGTAGTGTACGCGAACACCGGGGAGCTGTTTTTT.

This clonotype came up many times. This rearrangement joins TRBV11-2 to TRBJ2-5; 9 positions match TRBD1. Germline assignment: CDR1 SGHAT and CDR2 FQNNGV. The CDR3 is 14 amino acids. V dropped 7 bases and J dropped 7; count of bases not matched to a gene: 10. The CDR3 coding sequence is TGTGCCAGCACCCAGGGACAGGGAAGCGGGACCCAGTACTTC. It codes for CASTQGQGSGTQYF. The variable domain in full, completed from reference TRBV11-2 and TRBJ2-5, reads EAGVAQSPRYKIIEKRQSVAFWCNPISGHATLYWYQQILGQGPKLLIQFQNNGVVDDSQLPKDRFSAERLKGVDSTLKIQPAKLEDSAVYLCASTQGQGSGTQYFGPGTRLLVL.

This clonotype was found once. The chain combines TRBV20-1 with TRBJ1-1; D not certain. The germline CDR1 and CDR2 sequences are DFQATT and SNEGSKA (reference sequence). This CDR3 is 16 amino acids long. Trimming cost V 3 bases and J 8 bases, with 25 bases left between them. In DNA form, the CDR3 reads TGCAGTGCTAGGAAGAGGGCAACGTTTGGGGTGAGGGAAGCTTTCTTT. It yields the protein CSARKRATFGVREAFF.

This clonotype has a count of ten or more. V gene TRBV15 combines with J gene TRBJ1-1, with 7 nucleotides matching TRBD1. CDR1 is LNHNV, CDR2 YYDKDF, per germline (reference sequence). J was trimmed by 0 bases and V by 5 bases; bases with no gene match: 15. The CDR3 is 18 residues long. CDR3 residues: CATSGNPGQSFMNTEAFF. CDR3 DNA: TGTGCCACCAGCGGCAATCCGGGACAGAGTTTTATGAACACTGAAGCTTTCTTT. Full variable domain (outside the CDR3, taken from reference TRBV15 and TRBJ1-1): DAMVIQNPRYQVTQFGKPVTLSCSQTLNHNVMYWYQQKSSQAPKLLFHYYDKDFNNEADTPDNFQSRRPNTSFCFLDIRSPGLGDTAMYLCATSGNPGQSFMNTEAFFGQGTRLTVV.

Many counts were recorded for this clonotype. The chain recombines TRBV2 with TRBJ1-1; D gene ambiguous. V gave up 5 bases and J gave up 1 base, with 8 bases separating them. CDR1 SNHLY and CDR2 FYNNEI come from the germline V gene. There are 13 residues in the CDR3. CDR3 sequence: CASSIRTNTEAFF. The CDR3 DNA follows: TGTGCCAGCAGTATTCGAACGAACACTGAAGCTTTCTTT.

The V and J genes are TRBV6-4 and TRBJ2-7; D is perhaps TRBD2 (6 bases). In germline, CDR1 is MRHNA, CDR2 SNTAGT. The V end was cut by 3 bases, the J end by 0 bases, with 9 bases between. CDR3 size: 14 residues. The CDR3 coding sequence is TGTGCCAGCAGTGAGGAGGACTACTCCTACGAGCAGTACTTC. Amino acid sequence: CASSEEDYSYEQYF.

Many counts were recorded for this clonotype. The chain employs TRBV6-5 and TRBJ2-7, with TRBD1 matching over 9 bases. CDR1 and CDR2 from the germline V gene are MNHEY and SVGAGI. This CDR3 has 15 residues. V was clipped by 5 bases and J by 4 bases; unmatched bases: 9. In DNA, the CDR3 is TGTGCCAGCAGTCACAACAGGGGGCGAAAGTACGAGCAGTACTTC. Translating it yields CASSHNRGRKYEQYF.

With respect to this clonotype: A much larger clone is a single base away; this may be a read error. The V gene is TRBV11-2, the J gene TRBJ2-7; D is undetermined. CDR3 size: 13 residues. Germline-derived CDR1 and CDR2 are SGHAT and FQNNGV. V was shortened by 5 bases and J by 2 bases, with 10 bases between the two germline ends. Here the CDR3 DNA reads TGTGCCAGCAGCCACTCCCGCCCCTACGAGCAGTACTTC. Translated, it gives CASSHSRPYEQYF.

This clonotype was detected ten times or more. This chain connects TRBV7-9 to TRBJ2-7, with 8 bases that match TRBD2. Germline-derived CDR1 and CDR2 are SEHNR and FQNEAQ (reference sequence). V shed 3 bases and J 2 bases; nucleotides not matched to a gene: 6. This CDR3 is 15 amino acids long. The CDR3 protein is CASSFGSGTPYEQYF. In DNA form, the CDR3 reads TGTGCCAGCAGCTTCGGTAGCGGGACACCCTACGAGCAGTACTTC.

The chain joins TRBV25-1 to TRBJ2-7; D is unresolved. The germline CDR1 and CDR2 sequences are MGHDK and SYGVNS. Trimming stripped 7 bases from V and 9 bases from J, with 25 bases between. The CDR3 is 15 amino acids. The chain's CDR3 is CASTSFGLGSTVQYF. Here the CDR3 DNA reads TGTGCCAGCACCTCATTTGGCTTGGGTTCTACGGTGCAGTACTTC.

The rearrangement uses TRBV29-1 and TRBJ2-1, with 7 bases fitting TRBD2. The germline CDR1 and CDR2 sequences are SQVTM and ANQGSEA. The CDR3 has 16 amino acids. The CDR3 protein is CSLGEGSIWSYNEQFF. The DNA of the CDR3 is TGCAGTCTGGGGGAGGGATCGATATGGTCCTACAATGAGCAGTTCTTC.

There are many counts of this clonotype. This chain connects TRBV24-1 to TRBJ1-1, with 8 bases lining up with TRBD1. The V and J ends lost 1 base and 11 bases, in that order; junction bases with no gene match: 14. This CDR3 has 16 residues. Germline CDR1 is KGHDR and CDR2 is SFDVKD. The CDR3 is CATSDLPDKGTGVAFF. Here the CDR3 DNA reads TGTGCCACCAGTGATTTACCAGATAAAGGGACAGGAGTTGCTTTCTTT.

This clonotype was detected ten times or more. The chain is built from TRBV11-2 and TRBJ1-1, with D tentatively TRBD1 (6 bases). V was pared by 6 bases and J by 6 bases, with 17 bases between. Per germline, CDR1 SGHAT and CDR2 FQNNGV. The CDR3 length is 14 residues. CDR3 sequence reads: CASRTDRRGAEAFF. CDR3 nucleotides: TGTGCCAGCAGGACAGACCGGAGGGGGGCTGAAGCTTTCTTT.

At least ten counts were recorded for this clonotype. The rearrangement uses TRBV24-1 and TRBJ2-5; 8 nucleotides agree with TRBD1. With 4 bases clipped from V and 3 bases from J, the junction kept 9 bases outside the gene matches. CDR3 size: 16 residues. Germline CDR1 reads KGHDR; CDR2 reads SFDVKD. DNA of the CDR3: TGTGCCACCAGTGACAGTCCAGGGGGCGTAGAAGAGACCCAGTACTTC. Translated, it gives CATSDSPGGVEETQYF.

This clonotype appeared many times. CDR3 bases: TGTGCCAGCAGTTATCAGATCATATACGGTGGCGAGCAGTACTTC. The encoded protein is CASSYQIIYGGEQYF. The chain joins TRBV6-2 or TRBV6-3 to TRBJ2-7, with D hard to call. The CDR3 consists of 15 residues. CDR1 is MNHEY, CDR2 SVGEGT, per germline. V dropped 3 bases and J dropped 6 bases, with 18 bases sitting between them.

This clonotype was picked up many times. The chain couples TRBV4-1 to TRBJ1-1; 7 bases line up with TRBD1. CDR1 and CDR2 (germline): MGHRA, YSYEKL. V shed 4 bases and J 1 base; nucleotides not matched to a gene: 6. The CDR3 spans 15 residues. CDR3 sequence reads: CASSPRQGPNTEAFF. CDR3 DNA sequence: TGCGCCAGCAGCCCCCGACAGGGACCGAACACTGAAGCTTTCTTT.

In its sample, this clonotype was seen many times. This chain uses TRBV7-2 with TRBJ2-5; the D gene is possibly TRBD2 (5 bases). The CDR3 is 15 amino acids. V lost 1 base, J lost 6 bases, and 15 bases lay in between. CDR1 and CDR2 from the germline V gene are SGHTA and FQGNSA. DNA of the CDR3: TGTGCCAGCAGCTTAGGGATAGGGAGCGGAAAGACCCAGTACTTC. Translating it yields CASSLGIGSGKTQYF. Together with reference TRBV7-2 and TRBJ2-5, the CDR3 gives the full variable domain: GAGVSQSPSNKVTEKGKDVELRCDPISGHTALYWYRQSLGQGLEFLIYFQGNSAPDKSGLPSDRFSAERTGGSVSTLTIQRTQQEDSAVYLCASSLGIGSGKTQYFGPGTRLLVL.

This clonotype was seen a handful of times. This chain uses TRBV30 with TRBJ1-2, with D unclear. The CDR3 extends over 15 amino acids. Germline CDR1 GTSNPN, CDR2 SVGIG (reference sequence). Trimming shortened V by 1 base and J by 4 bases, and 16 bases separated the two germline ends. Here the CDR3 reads CAWSGVTSTGYGYTF. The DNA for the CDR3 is TGTGCCTGGAGTGGAGTCACCTCGACGGGCTATGGCTACACCTTC.

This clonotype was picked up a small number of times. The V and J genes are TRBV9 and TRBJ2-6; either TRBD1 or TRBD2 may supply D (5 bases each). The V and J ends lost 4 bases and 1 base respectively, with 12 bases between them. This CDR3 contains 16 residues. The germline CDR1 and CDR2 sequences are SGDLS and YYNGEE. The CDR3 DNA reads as TGTGCCAGCAGCTCTAGTGGGGGATCTGGGGCCAACGTCCTGACTTTC. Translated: CASSSSGGSGANVLTF.

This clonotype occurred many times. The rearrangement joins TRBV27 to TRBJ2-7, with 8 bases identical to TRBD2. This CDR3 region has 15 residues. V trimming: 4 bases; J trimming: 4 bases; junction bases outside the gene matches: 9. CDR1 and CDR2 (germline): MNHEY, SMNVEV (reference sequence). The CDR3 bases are TGTGCCAGCAGTTCCCCTCGGACTAGCAAGTACGAGCAGTACTTC. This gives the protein CASSSPRTSKYEQYF.

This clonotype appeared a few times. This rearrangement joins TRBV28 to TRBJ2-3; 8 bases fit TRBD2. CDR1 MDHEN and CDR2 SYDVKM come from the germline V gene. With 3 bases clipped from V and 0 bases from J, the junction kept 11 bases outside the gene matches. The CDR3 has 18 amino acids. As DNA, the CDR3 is TGTGCCAGCAGTTTTTCCCCGGGACTAGGGACTAGCACAGATACGCAGTATTTT. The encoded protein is CASSFSPGLGTSTDTQYF.

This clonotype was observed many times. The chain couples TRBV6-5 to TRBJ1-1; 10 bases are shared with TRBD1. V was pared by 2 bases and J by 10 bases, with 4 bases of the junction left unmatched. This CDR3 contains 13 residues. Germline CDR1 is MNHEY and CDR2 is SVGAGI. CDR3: CASSYTGQGGAFF. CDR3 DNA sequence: TGTGCCAGCAGTTACACCGGACAGGGGGGAGCTTTCTTT.

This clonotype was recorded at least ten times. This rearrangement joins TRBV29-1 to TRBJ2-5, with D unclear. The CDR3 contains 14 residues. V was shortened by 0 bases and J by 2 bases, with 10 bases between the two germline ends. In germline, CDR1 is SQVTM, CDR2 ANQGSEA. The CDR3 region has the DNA TGCAGCGTTGAAGATCGGCGAGGACAAGAGACCCAGTACTTC. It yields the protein CSVEDRRGQETQYF.

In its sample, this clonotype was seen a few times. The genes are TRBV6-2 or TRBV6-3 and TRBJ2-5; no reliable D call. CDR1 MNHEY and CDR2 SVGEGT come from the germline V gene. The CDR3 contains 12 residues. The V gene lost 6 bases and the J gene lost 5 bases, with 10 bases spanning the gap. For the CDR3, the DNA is TGTGCCAGCAGCACCAATTGGGAGACCCAGTACTTC. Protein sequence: CASSTNWETQYF.

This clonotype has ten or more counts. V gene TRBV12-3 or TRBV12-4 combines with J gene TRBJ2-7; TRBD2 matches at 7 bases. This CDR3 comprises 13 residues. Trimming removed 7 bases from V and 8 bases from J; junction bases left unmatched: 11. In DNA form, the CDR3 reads TGTGCCAGCAACCGAGGGGTAGCGGGTAAGCAGTACTTC. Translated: CASNRGVAGKQYF.